Described below is a single T cell receptor (beta chain) sequence and its context. Treatment meaning: 19 received Ad26.COV2.S at low or high dose, single or two shots; several received placebo; per-sample allocation not given. It was on day 63 after the first vaccine or placebo injection that samples were taken. Spike of the Wuhan-strain SARS-CoV-2 was expressed by an Ad26 vector, which formed the vaccine. Clones were read by immunoSEQ multiplex PCR, and TCRdb kept only the in-frame ones, dropping some. The table has 350,000 to 400,000 clones, roughly nine tenths seen once; the top ten hold about 3.6%. This CDR3 has 16 residues. This entry comes from a study of Ad26.COV2.S vaccination and SARS-CoV-2 variants.

The V and J genes are TRBV21-1 and TRBJ2-3. TRBV21-1 is termed a pseudogene. The sequencing here drew on peripheral blood, taken in a trial of Ad26.COV2.S vaccine versus placebo. This sequence was found in a person aged 18-60 years who received the Ad26.COV2.S COVID-19 vaccine or a placebo. The CDR3 spells CASSKSRGDLGDTQYF. CDR3 DNA: TGTGCCAGCAGCAAAAGTAGGGGGGACCTGGGGGATACGCAGTATTTT.